This passage covers 12 T cell receptor beta chains from one sample sequenced in a study of control samples from healthy donors and cancer patients. Only in-frame clones appear in the TCRdb table, and some are missing; sequencing was by immunoSEQ multiplex PCR. The table lists about 140,000 clones, 80% to 90% of them singletons. Sequencing input: blood. The source of these receptors is a woman aged 25 to 39 in good health.

The chain joins TRBV20-1 to TRBJ2-6; D not resolved. Germline V gene sequence: CDR1 DFQATT, CDR2 SNEGSKA (reference sequence). V was pared by 3 bases and J by 0 bases, with 6 bases between. This CDR3 spans 14 amino acids. The CDR3 sequence is CSASHTSGANVLTF. CDR3 bases: TGCAGTGCTAGTCACACCTCTGGGGCCAACGTCCTGACTTTC.

CDR3 nucleotides: TGTGCCACTAAAAGGACAGGGGGCGTTCAGCCCCAGCATTTT. Its protein is CATKRTGGVQPQHF. The chain is built from TRBV24-1 and TRBJ1-5; 11 bases agree with TRBD1. J gave up 6 bases and V 10 bases, and 7 bases lay outside the gene matches. The V gene's germline CDR1 is KGHDR and CDR2 SFDVKD. CDR3 size: 14 residues.

In nucleotides, the CDR3 is TGTGCCAGCAGTCAGGGAGGTGGCTACACCTTC. It is translated as CASSQGGGYTF. The chain links TRBV12-3 or TRBV12-4 to TRBJ1-2; possibly TRBD1 for D (5 bases). The CDR3 runs 11 residues. Trimming removed 5 bases at V and 7 bases at J, with 8 bases between.

The chain employs TRBV27 and TRBJ2-7, with D possibly being TRBD1 (6 bases). This CDR3 spans 14 amino acids. Germline V gives CDR1 MNHEY, CDR2 SMNVEV (reference sequence). The V and J ends lost 2 bases and 7 bases respectively, with 15 bases between them. CDR3 sequence (DNA): TGTGCCAGCAGTTTAACAGGGTTGGGGGTGGAGCAGTACTTC. Protein product: CASSLTGLGVEQYF.

V gene TRBV28 combines with J gene TRBJ1-4; D ambiguous. V lost 6 bases and J 5 bases, leaving 16 bases between the germline ends. The germline V gene encodes CDR1 MDHEN and CDR2 SYDVKM. This CDR3 is built from 15 residues. The CDR3 DNA is TGTGCCAGCAGCTTCGCGTGGCGGGCGAATGAAAAACTGTTTTTT. Its translation: CASSFAWRANEKLFF.

This chain joins TRBV2 and TRBJ2-5, with D perhaps matching TRBD2 (5 bases). Germline CDR1 and CDR2: SNHLY and FYNNEI. The length of the CDR3 is 14 residues. Trimming left V 5 bases short and J 4 bases short, with 14 bases between. The CDR3 sequence: CASSSGIWGETQYF. The CDR3 DNA sequence: TGTGCCAGCAGTTCCGGGATTTGGGGAGAGACCCAGTACTTC.

This chain uses TRBV6-5 with TRBJ2-1; no firm D call. V was pared by 7 bases and J by 0 bases, with 4 bases between. The CDR3 is made up of 12 amino acids. Per the germline V gene, CDR1 is MNHEY and CDR2 is SVGAGI. CDR3 nucleotides: TGTGCCAGCAAGATCTCCTACAATGAGCAGTTCTTC. Protein product: CASKISYNEQFF.

This chain uses TRBV3-1 (or the pseudogene TRBV3-2) with TRBJ1-2; D perhaps matches TRBD1 (5 bases). Germline CDR1 and CDR2: LGHDT and YNNKEL (reference sequence). Trimming removed 1 base at V and 6 bases at J, with 12 bases between. The CDR3 totals 14 residues. CDR3 in DNA: TGTGCCAGCAGCCAAGGGGGACTTGGCGATGGCTACACCTTC. It encodes CASSQGGLGDGYTF.

The J gene is TRBJ1-1, the V gene TRBV18; TRBD1 is a possible D gene (5 bases). V was shortened by 3 bases and J by 1 base, with 9 bases between the two germline ends. The CDR3 runs 14 residues. Germline CDR1 KGHSH, CDR2 LQKENI. The CDR3 region has the DNA TGTGCCAGCTCACCTATAGACAGGAACACTGAAGCTTTCTTT. As protein: CASSPIDRNTEAFF.

V usage is TRBV6-5 and J usage is TRBJ1-4, with D hard to call. Germline CDR1 is MNHEY and CDR2 is SVGAGI. This CDR3 contains 16 residues. Trimming shortened V by 3 bases and J by 0 bases, and 11 bases separated the two germline ends. The CDR3 protein is CASSYSPAATNEKLFF. The CDR3, as DNA: TGTGCCAGCAGTTATTCACCCGCCGCAACTAATGAAAAACTGTTTTTT.

This clone was recorded only once. The chain couples TRBV30 to TRBJ2-1; no clear D. The V gene's germline CDR1 is GTSNPN and CDR2 SVGIG (reference sequence). There are 13 residues in the CDR3. V dropped 1 base and J dropped 7 bases, with 11 bases sitting between them. The CDR3 region is CAWSDFRPNEQFF. The CDR3, as DNA: TGTGCCTGGAGTGATTTCAGGCCAAATGAGCAGTTCTTC.

The CDR3 DNA sequence: TGTGCCAGCAGCCGAGGAAAGGGGGGCACTGAAGCTTTCTTT. This encodes CASSRGKGGTEAFF. The chain links TRBV3-1 (or the pseudogene TRBV3-2) to TRBJ1-1; perhaps TRBD1 as D (6 bases). The V end was cut by 4 bases, the J end by 4 bases, with 13 bases between. CDR1 is LGHDT, CDR2 YNNKEL, per germline (reference sequence). The CDR3 loop spans 14 amino acids.